A selection of T cell receptor beta chains follows, all from one sample in a study of technical replicates of blood from several donors. The table came from immunoSEQ multiplex PCR; TCRdb's copy has only in-frame clones and leaves some out. Of some 80,000 clones listed, about 91% are singletons. Source material: T cells isolated from PBMCs. The receptor source for this set is a human donor in good health. CDR3s include the opening cysteine and the closing phenylalanine or tryptophan. The order of the fields is V gene, CDR3 length, clone size, D gene, J gene, CDR3 protein, CDR3 DNA. D genes are given only for firm matches. Size is stated for part of the rows, as once, few or many counts, or as a class when the clone is expanded.

v_gene: TRBV6-1; len: 15; abundance: .; d_gene: .; j_gene: TRBJ2-1; CDR3aa: CASLRDSSSYNEQFF; CDR3nt: TGTGCCAGCCTGCGGGACTCGAGCTCCTACAATGAGCAGTTCTTC
v_gene: TRBV6-1; len: 13; abundance: .; d_gene: .; j_gene: TRBJ2-7; CDR3aa: CASQVGDSYEQYF; CDR3nt: TGTGCCAGCCAGGTAGGCGACTCCTACGAGCAGTACTTC
v_gene: TRBV14; len: 16; abundance: .; d_gene: TRBD2; j_gene: TRBJ2-1; CDR3aa: CASSQAGSGGEYEQFF; CDR3nt: TGTGCCAGCAGCCAAGCAGGTAGCGGGGGGGAGTATGAGCAGTTCTTC
v_gene: TRBV6-1; len: 15; abundance: once; d_gene: TRBD1; j_gene: TRBJ1-1; CDR3aa: CASSDRGRGNTEAFF; CDR3nt: TGTGCCAGCAGTGACAGGGGGCGCGGGAACACTGAAGCTTTCTTT
v_gene: TRBV27; len: 15; abundance: .; d_gene: .; j_gene: TRBJ2-3; CDR3aa: CASSSLLEGADTQYF; CDR3nt: TGTGCCAGCAGTTCGCTACTAGAGGGCGCAGATACGCAGTATTTT
v_gene: TRBV5-1; len: 12; abundance: .; d_gene: .; j_gene: TRBJ1-4; CDR3aa: CASSNSNEKLFF; CDR3nt: TGCGCCAGCAGCAACAGTAATGAAAAACTGTTTTTT
v_gene: TRBV7-9; len: 14; abundance: once; d_gene: .; j_gene: TRBJ1-1; CDR3aa: CASSAVTGNTEAFF; CDR3nt: TGTGCCAGCAGCGCTGTGACAGGGAACACTGAAGCTTTCTTT
v_gene: TRBV2; len: 12; abundance: few; d_gene: .; j_gene: TRBJ2-7; CDR3aa: CAGHGGTYEQYF; CDR3nt: TGTGCCGGACACGGCGGGACCTACGAGCAGTACTTC
v_gene: TRBV11-3; len: 16; abundance: .; d_gene: TRBD2; j_gene: TRBJ2-3; CDR3aa: CASSLIAGGSTDTQYF; CDR3nt: TGTGCCAGCAGCCTAATAGCGGGAGGGAGCACAGATACGCAGTATTTT
v_gene: TRBV13; len: 16; abundance: .; d_gene: TRBD2; j_gene: TRBJ2-7; CDR3aa: CASSLEASGGAYEQYF; CDR3nt: TGTGCCAGCAGCTTAGAGGCGAGCGGGGGGGCTTACGAGCAGTACTTC
v_gene: TRBV29-1; len: 15; abundance: .; d_gene: .; j_gene: TRBJ2-5; CDR3aa: CSVEIRGETKETQYF; CDR3nt: TGCAGCGTTGAGATCCGTGGGGAGACAAAAGAGACCCAGTACTTC
v_gene: TRBV28; len: 15; abundance: .; d_gene: TRBD1; j_gene: TRBJ2-7; CDR3aa: CASSPLGTGAYEQYF; CDR3nt: TGTGCCAGCAGTCCCCTTGGGACAGGGGCATACGAGCAGTACTTC
v_gene: TRBV30; len: 10; abundance: .; d_gene: .; j_gene: TRBJ1-1; CDR3aa: CAWSDSYPYF; CDR3nt: TGTGCCTGGAGTGACTCCTACCCATACTTT
v_gene: TRBV6-1; len: 11; abundance: .; d_gene: .; j_gene: TRBJ1-1; CDR3aa: CASSRAAEAFF; CDR3nt: TGTGCCAGCAGCAGGGCGGCTGAAGCTTTCTTT
v_gene: TRBV9; len: 15; abundance: few; d_gene: TRBD1; j_gene: TRBJ1-5; CDR3aa: CASSVSGGIRQPQHF; CDR3nt: TGTGCCAGCAGCGTTTCAGGGGGGATTCGGCAGCCCCAGCATTTT
v_gene: TRBV5-6; len: 14; abundance: once; d_gene: TRBD1; j_gene: TRBJ1-2; CDR3aa: CASSSTGGSSGYTF; CDR3nt: TGTGCCAGCAGCTCGACAGGGGGGAGCAGTGGCTACACCTTC
v_gene: TRBV27; len: 14; abundance: .; d_gene: .; j_gene: TRBJ2-1; CDR3aa: CASSFQGWENEQFF; CDR3nt: TGTGCCAGCAGTTTCCAGGGGTGGGAGAATGAGCAGTTCTTC
v_gene: TRBV5-1; len: 17; abundance: .; d_gene: TRBD1; j_gene: TRBJ2-7; CDR3aa: CASSLVGGRAGGDEQYF; CDR3nt: TGCGCCAGCAGCTTGGTGGGCGGGCGGGCAGGGGGCGACGAGCAGTACTTC
v_gene: TRBV11-2; len: 16; abundance: .; d_gene: TRBD2; j_gene: TRBJ2-2; CDR3aa: CASSLRRAGGTGELFF; CDR3nt: TGTGCCAGCAGCCTCAGGAGGGCGGGAGGCACCGGGGAGCTGTTTTTT
v_gene: TRBV9; len: 18; abundance: .; d_gene: TRBD1; j_gene: TRBJ2-2; CDR3aa: CASSVGLGRGLNTGELFF; CDR3nt: TGTGCCAGCAGCGTAGGATTAGGCAGGGGGCTGAACACCGGGGAGCTGTTTTTT
v_gene: TRBV27; len: 15; abundance: .; d_gene: .; j_gene: TRBJ2-7; CDR3aa: CASSLRSGSYYEQYF; CDR3nt: TGTGCCAGCAGTTTAAGGAGCGGTTCTTACTACGAGCAGTACTTC
v_gene: TRBV7-9; len: 16; abundance: .; d_gene: TRBD1; j_gene: TRBJ2-7; CDR3aa: CASSLSDRVYPYEQYF; CDR3nt: TGTGCCAGCAGCCTATCTGACAGGGTTTATCCCTACGAGCAGTACTTC
v_gene: TRBV12-5; len: 17; abundance: .; d_gene: .; j_gene: TRBJ2-2; CDR3aa: CASGLGPTPGTPGELFF; CDR3nt: TGTGCTAGTGGTTTGGGCCCCACCCCCGGGACACCCGGGGAGCTGTTTTTT
v_gene: TRBV18; len: 16; abundance: .; d_gene: TRBD1; j_gene: TRBJ2-7; CDR3aa: CASSPRSGTGVHEQYF; CDR3nt: TGTGCCAGCTCACCGCGGTCCGGGACAGGGGTCCACGAGCAGTACTTC
v_gene: TRBV10-2; len: 14; abundance: few; d_gene: .; j_gene: TRBJ1-5; CDR3aa: CASSPTASNQPQHF; CDR3nt: TGCGCCAGCAGCCCTACAGCTAGCAATCAGCCCCAGCATTTT
v_gene: TRBV5-8; len: 16; abundance: .; d_gene: .; j_gene: TRBJ1-6; CDR3aa: CASSRDTLSYNSPLHF; CDR3nt: TGTGCCAGCAGCCGGGACACTCTCTCCTATAATTCACCCCTCCACTTT
v_gene: TRBV7-2; len: 18; abundance: .; d_gene: TRBD2; j_gene: TRBJ2-7; CDR3aa: CASSLARGLAAITYEQYF; CDR3nt: TGTGCCAGCAGCTTAGCGAGAGGACTAGCGGCAATCACCTACGAGCAGTACTTC
v_gene: TRBV6-1; len: 10; abundance: .; d_gene: .; j_gene: TRBJ2-3; CDR3aa: CASSEITQYF; CDR3nt: TGTGCCAGCAGTGAAATCACACAGTATTTT
v_gene: TRBV19; len: 13; abundance: .; d_gene: .; j_gene: TRBJ1-5; CDR3aa: CASSIERGQPQHF; CDR3nt: TGTGCCAGTAGTATAGAACGGGGTCAGCCCCAGCATTTT
v_gene: TRBV5-6; len: 13; abundance: medium-sized; d_gene: .; j_gene: TRBJ2-7; CDR3aa: CASSLSGTYEQYF; CDR3nt: TGTGCCAGCAGCTTGAGCGGTACCTACGAGCAGTACTTC
v_gene: TRBV7-9; len: 14; abundance: .; d_gene: .; j_gene: TRBJ1-5; CDR3aa: CASSGQGSNQPQHF; CDR3nt: TGTGCCAGCAGCGGGCAGGGAAGCAATCAGCCCCAGCATTTT
v_gene: TRBV5-6; len: 14; abundance: .; d_gene: TRBD2; j_gene: TRBJ2-1; CDR3aa: CASSPGTSANEQFF; CDR3nt: TGTGCCAGCAGCCCTGGGACTAGCGCCAATGAGCAGTTCTTC
v_gene: TRBV9; len: 16; abundance: .; d_gene: TRBD2; j_gene: TRBJ2-3; CDR3aa: CASSVTSGGATDTQYF; CDR3nt: TGTGCCAGCAGCGTGACTAGCGGGGGGGCGACAGATACGCAGTATTTT
v_gene: TRBV6-5; len: 15; abundance: .; d_gene: TRBD1; j_gene: TRBJ2-7; CDR3aa: CASGITGTGHYEQYF; CDR3nt: TGTGCCAGCGGGATTACCGGGACAGGGCACTACGAGCAGTACTTC
v_gene: TRBV7-6; len: 15; abundance: .; d_gene: TRBD2; j_gene: TRBJ2-1; CDR3aa: CASSLTAGGGNEQFF; CDR3nt: TGTGCCAGCAGCCTTACAGCGGGGGGAGGGAATGAGCAGTTCTTC
v_gene: TRBV19; len: 14; abundance: .; d_gene: TRBD1; j_gene: TRBJ1-5; CDR3aa: CASSGQGAPQPQHF; CDR3nt: TGTGCCAGTAGTGGGCAGGGGGCCCCCCAGCCCCAGCATTTT
v_gene: TRBV4-2; len: 16; abundance: once; d_gene: TRBD1; j_gene: TRBJ2-7; CDR3aa: CASSQGPGQGAYEQYF; CDR3nt: TGTGCCAGCAGCCAAGGGCCGGGACAGGGGGCCTACGAGCAGTACTTC
v_gene: TRBV11-3; len: 16; abundance: .; d_gene: TRBD1; j_gene: TRBJ1-6; CDR3aa: CASSAAGQGGNSPLHF; CDR3nt: TGTGCCAGCAGCGCGGCTGGACAGGGAGGAAATTCACCCCTCCACTTT
v_gene: TRBV27; len: 18; abundance: .; d_gene: TRBD2; j_gene: TRBJ2-1; CDR3aa: CASSHRTSLGSSYNEQFF; CDR3nt: TGTGCCAGCAGTCACAGGACTAGCCTCGGTAGCTCCTACAATGAGCAGTTCTTC
v_gene: TRBV11-3; len: 16; abundance: .; d_gene: TRBD1; j_gene: TRBJ2-5; CDR3aa: CASSSSFAGGQETQYF; CDR3nt: TGTGCCAGCAGCTCTAGCTTTGCAGGGGGCCAAGAGACCCAGTACTTC
v_gene: TRBV7-9; len: 13; abundance: .; d_gene: .; j_gene: TRBJ2-7; CDR3aa: CASSIPSINEQYF; CDR3nt: TGTGCCAGCAGCATCCCAAGCATCAACGAGCAGTACTTC
v_gene: TRBV19; len: 12; abundance: few; d_gene: .; j_gene: TRBJ1-3; CDR3aa: CASSSLRNTIYF; CDR3nt: TGTGCCAGTAGTTCCCTTCGAAACACCATATATTTT
v_gene: TRBV27; len: 15; abundance: .; d_gene: .; j_gene: TRBJ2-1; CDR3aa: CASRDDRNSYNEQFF; CDR3nt: TGTGCCAGCAGAGATGACAGAAACAGCTACAATGAGCAGTTCTTC
v_gene: TRBV19; len: 14; abundance: .; d_gene: .; j_gene: TRBJ2-1; CDR3aa: CASSIGLPYNEQFF; CDR3nt: TGTGCCAGTAGTATAGGACTACCTTACAATGAGCAGTTCTTC
v_gene: TRBV5-6; len: 14; abundance: .; d_gene: .; j_gene: TRBJ1-2; CDR3aa: CASSSMRFSYGYTF; CDR3nt: TGTGCCAGCAGCTCGATGAGGTTTAGCTATGGCTACACCTTC
v_gene: TRBV4-1; len: 17; abundance: .; d_gene: TRBD2; j_gene: TRBJ2-7; CDR3aa: CASSPGGGRRSSYEQYF; CDR3nt: TGCGCCAGCAGCCCTGGCGGGGGGCGACGAAGCTCCTACGAGCAGTACTTC
v_gene: TRBV30; len: 15; abundance: .; d_gene: .; j_gene: TRBJ2-5; CDR3aa: CAWSVGLADQETQYF; CDR3nt: TGTGCCTGGAGTGTAGGGCTAGCAGATCAAGAGACCCAGTACTTC
v_gene: TRBV5-5; len: 14; abundance: .; d_gene: .; j_gene: TRBJ1-1; CDR3aa: CASSIVRDNTEAFF; CDR3nt: TGTGCCAGCAGTATTGTCCGGGATAACACTGAAGCTTTCTTT
v_gene: TRBV10-3; len: 12; abundance: .; d_gene: TRBD2; j_gene: TRBJ2-7; CDR3aa: CATRDYTGEQYF; CDR3nt: TGTGCCACCCGGGACTATACAGGCGAGCAGTACTTC
v_gene: TRBV27; len: 16; abundance: .; d_gene: .; j_gene: TRBJ2-7; CDR3aa: CASSLSDRDITYEQYF; CDR3nt: TGTGCCAGCAGTTTAAGTGACCGGGACATAACTTACGAGCAGTACTTC
v_gene: TRBV28; len: 14; abundance: once; d_gene: TRBD1; j_gene: TRBJ2-7; CDR3aa: CASSFRTGGPQPGF; CDR3nt: TGTGCCAGCAGTTTTAGGACAGGGGGCCCCCAGCCGGGCTTC
v_gene: TRBV6-6; len: 16; abundance: .; d_gene: TRBD1; j_gene: TRBJ1-3; CDR3aa: CASRRYGTVSGNTIYF; CDR3nt: TGTGCCAGCAGAAGGTACGGGACAGTCTCTGGAAACACCATATATTTT
v_gene: TRBV28; len: 16; abundance: .; d_gene: TRBD2; j_gene: TRBJ2-5; CDR3aa: CASSWTSGTNQETQYF; CDR3nt: TGTGCCAGCAGTTGGACTAGCGGGACGAACCAAGAGACCCAGTACTTC
v_gene: TRBV15; len: 14; abundance: .; d_gene: .; j_gene: TRBJ1-4; CDR3aa: CATSRDRGREKLFF; CDR3nt: TGTGCCACCAGCAGAGACAGGGGTAGGGAAAAACTGTTTTTT